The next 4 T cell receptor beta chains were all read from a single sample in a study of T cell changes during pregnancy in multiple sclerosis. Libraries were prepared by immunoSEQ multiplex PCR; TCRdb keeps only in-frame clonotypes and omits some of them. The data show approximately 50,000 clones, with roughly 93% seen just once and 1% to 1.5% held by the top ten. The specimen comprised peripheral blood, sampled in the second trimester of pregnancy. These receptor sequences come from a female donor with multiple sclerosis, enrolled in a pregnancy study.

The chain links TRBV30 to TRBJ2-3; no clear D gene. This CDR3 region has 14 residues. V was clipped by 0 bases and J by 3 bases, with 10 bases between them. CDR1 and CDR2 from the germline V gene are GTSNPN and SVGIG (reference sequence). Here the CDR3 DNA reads TGTGCCTGGAGTGTCGGCGGTTCAACAGATACGCAGTATTTT. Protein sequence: CAWSVGGSTDTQYF. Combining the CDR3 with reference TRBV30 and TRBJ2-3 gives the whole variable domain SQTIHQWPATLVQPVGSPLSLECTVEGTSNPNLYWYRQAAGRGLQLLFYSVGIGQISSEVPQNLSASRPQDRQFILSSKKLLLSDSGFYLCAWSVGGSTDTQYFGPGTRLTVL.

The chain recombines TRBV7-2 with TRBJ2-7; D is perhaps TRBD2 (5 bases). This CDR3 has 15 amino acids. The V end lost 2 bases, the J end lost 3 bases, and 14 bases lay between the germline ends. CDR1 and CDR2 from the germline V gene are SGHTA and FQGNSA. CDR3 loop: CASSLLSGNVYEQYF. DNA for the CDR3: TGTGCCAGCAGCTTACTGTCGGGGAACGTCTACGAGCAGTACTTC.

The CDR3 sequence: CASSNSRARGGGTQYF. CDR3 DNA: TGTGCCAGCAGCAACTCCCGGGCCAGGGGTGGTGGGACCCAGTACTTC. The chain employs TRBV5-6 and TRBJ2-5; tentative D call: TRBD1 (6 bases). Germline V lookup: CDR1 SGHDT, CDR2 YYEEEE. The CDR3 loop spans 16 amino acids. V dropped 4 bases and J dropped 7 bases, with 23 bases sitting between them.

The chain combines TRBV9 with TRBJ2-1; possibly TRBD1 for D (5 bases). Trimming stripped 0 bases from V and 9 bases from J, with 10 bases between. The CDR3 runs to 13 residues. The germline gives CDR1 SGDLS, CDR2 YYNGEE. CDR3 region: CASSVDPTGEQFF. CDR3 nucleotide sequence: TGTGCCAGCAGCGTAGATCCCACAGGTGAGCAGTTCTTC.